This passage covers 30 T cell receptor beta chains from one sample sequenced in a study of blood T cell repertoires in COVID-19. Generated by immunoSEQ multiplex PCR, the TCRdb table keeps only in-frame clones and is missing some. The table has about 190,000 clones, about 72% seen once. The sequencing sample was made of PBMCs or T cells enriched from blood (not recorded which). The origin of the receptors is a woman in her forties or fifties who had recovered from COVID-19.

The rearrangement joins TRBV7-2 to TRBJ1-5; D is uncertain. There are 14 residues in the CDR3. V lost 3 bases, J lost 5 bases, and 11 bases lay in between. Germline assignment: CDR1 SGHTA and CDR2 FQGNSA. CDR3 DNA: TGTGCCAGCAGCTTTGGGCAGGAATATCAGCCCCAGCATTTT. Amino acid sequence: CASSFGQEYQPQHF.

The chain joins TRBV12-3 or TRBV12-4 to TRBJ2-5, with 7 bases fitting TRBD1. This CDR3 has 13 amino acids. Trimming cost V 5 bases and J 3 bases; bases outside gene matches: 3. CDR3 DNA sequence: TGTGCCAGCAGTGGGACAGAAAAAGAGACCCAGTACTTC. Encoded protein: CASSGTEKETQYF.

The chain uses TRBV19 and TRBJ1-2; TRBD1 is a possible D gene (5 bases). CDR1 LNHDA and CDR2 SQIVND come from the germline V gene (reference sequence). The CDR3 extends over 15 amino acids. V was pared by 3 bases and J by 0 bases, with 11 bases between. As DNA, the CDR3 is TGTGCCAGTAGTATCCAGGACACGACTAACTATGGCTACACCTTC. The encoded protein is CASSIQDTTNYGYTF.

The genes are TRBV6-5 and TRBJ2-2, with TRBD1 matching 7 bases. CDR3 length: 15 residues. V was pared by 6 bases and J by 6 bases, with 10 bases of the junction left unmatched. CDR1 is MNHEY, CDR2 SVGAGI, per germline. The CDR3 nucleotides are TGTGCCAGCAGCAACACAGGGGTACTCGCCGGGGAGCTGTTTTTT. Translating it yields CASSNTGVLAGELFF.

This clone has just one count. CDR3 nucleotide sequence: TGTGCCAGCAGGCAGGGGGGAGGCGAAAAACTGTTTTTT. Its protein is CASRQGGGEKLFF. The J gene is TRBJ1-4, the V gene TRBV28; 7 bases align to TRBD1. Trimming cost V 6 bases and J 8 bases; bases outside gene matches: 6. CDR1 MDHEN and CDR2 SYDVKM come from the germline V gene. This CDR3 contains 13 residues.

The J gene is TRBJ2-3, the V gene TRBV11-2; D is ambiguous. The CDR3 has 14 amino acids. Trimming pared 5 bases from V and 6 bases from J, leaving 15 bases between. Per the germline V gene, CDR1 is SGHAT and CDR2 is FQNNGV. The CDR3 loop is CASSQDPQVDTQYF. DNA for the CDR3: TGTGCCAGCAGCCAAGACCCCCAGGTGGATACGCAGTATTTT.

The chain uses TRBV5-4 and TRBJ2-5; D is possibly TRBD1 (6 bases). Between the trimmed V and J ends, which lost 4 bases and 5 bases, there was a span of 15 bases. Germline V lookup: CDR1 SGHNT, CDR2 YYREEE (reference sequence). The CDR3 is 14 amino acids. The CDR3 sequence: CASSGRERGETQYF. The CDR3 coding sequence is TGTGCCAGCAGCGGTAGGGAGAGGGGGGAGACCCAGTACTTC.

The chain is built from TRBV6-5 and TRBJ1-6; 9 nucleotides match TRBD1. V lost 5 bases, J lost 7 bases, and 3 bases stayed unmatched. CDR1 and CDR2 from the germline V gene are MNHEY and SVGAGI. The CDR3 is 14 amino acids. The CDR3 DNA follows: TGTGCCAGCAGTATTACAGGGGGCAATTCACCCCTCCACTTT. This sequence encodes CASSITGGNSPLHF.

As concerns this clone: A much larger clone lies one base from this, so it may be a read error. V and J are TRBV4-1 and TRBJ1-6; the D is unclear. The CDR3 length is 18 residues. The germline V and J ends were trimmed by 0 bases and 8 bases, with 20 bases remaining between them. Germline CDR1 MGHRA, CDR2 YSYEKL. The CDR3 protein is CASSQENFIEGGYSPLHF. The DNA for the CDR3 is TGCGCCAGCAGCCAAGAGAATTTCATTGAAGGCGGGTATTCACCCCTCCACTTT.

The CDR3 here is CASSLSAGRTYEQYF. Here the CDR3 DNA reads TGTGCCAGCAGCTTATCCGCAGGCAGAACCTACGAGCAGTACTTC. The chain employs TRBV7-2 and TRBJ2-7, with D uncertain. The CDR3 runs to 15 residues. Trimming removed 2 bases from V and 2 bases from J, with 13 bases in between. The germline CDR1 and CDR2 sequences are SGHTA and FQGNSA.

This clone was seen just once. The chain recombines TRBV10-3 with TRBJ2-2, with a possible D match to TRBD2 (5 bases). The CDR3 totals 13 residues. V lost 6 bases, J lost 4 bases, and 9 bases lay in between. CDR1 and CDR2 (germline): ENHRY, SYGVKD. The CDR3, as DNA: TGTGCCATCAGGGAGAGCGGCACCGGGGAGCTGTTTTTT. Amino acid sequence: CAIRESGTGELFF.

The chain joins TRBV2 to TRBJ1-2; D gene ambiguous. CDR1 is SNHLY, CDR2 FYNNEI, per germline. V dropped 7 bases and J dropped 2 bases, with 8 bases sitting between them. The CDR3 covers 12 residues. The chain's CDR3 is CASNPGNYGYTF. In nucleotides, the CDR3 is TGTGCCAGCAACCCGGGAAACTATGGCTACACCTTC.

This clone was observed a few times. Here the CDR3 reads CASVDRGGTDTQYF. The CDR3 nucleotides are TGTGCCAGCGTGGACAGGGGGGGCACAGATACGCAGTATTTT. The gene calls are TRBV19 and TRBJ2-3; TRBD1 matches 10 bases. This CDR3 has 14 residues. Per germline, CDR1 LNHDA and CDR2 SQIVND (reference sequence). V lost 9 bases, J lost 1 base, and 4 bases stayed unmatched.

The chain uses TRBV18 and TRBJ1-3, with D perhaps TRBD1 (5 bases). Germline V gene sequence: CDR1 KGHSH, CDR2 LQKENI. The CDR3 runs to 16 residues. Trimming shortened V by 1 base and J by 2 bases, and 12 bases separated the two germline ends. For the CDR3, the DNA is TGTGCCAGCTCACCACAATTTCAGGGAACTGGAAACACCATATATTTT. Amino acid sequence: CASSPQFQGTGNTIYF.

The chain is built from TRBV19 and TRBJ1-1; TRBD1 agrees at 10 bases. Trimming cost V 3 bases and J 1 base; bases outside gene matches: 11. The CDR3 has 18 amino acids. From germline, CDR1 is LNHDA and CDR2 SQIVND (reference sequence). The CDR3 loop reads CASSIRTGGNFWNTEAFF. DNA of the CDR3: TGTGCCAGTAGTATTCGGACAGGGGGTAATTTTTGGAACACTGAAGCTTTCTTT.

The rearrangement uses TRBV4-2 and TRBJ2-1; TRBD2 is a possible D gene (5 bases). The CDR3 spans 14 residues. Germline CDR1 is LGHNA and CDR2 is YNFKEQ. V dropped 1 base and J dropped 3 bases, with 7 bases sitting between them. CDR3 sequence reads: CASSQGENYNEQFF. In nucleotides, the CDR3 is TGTGCCAGCAGCCAAGGGGAGAACTACAATGAGCAGTTCTTC.

V is TRBV7-9 and J is TRBJ2-5; 10 nucleotides match TRBD1. Germline V gene lookup returns CDR1 SEHNR and CDR2 FQNEAQ (reference sequence). This CDR3 region has 16 residues. V lost 1 base, J lost 5 bases, and 7 bases stayed unmatched. CDR3 residues: CASSLDPGQGRETQYF. The CDR3 DNA reads as TGTGCCAGCAGCTTAGACCCGGGACAGGGGCGGGAGACCCAGTACTTC.

This sequence joins TRBV19 and TRBJ2-2, with 7 positions matching TRBD1. J lost 2 bases, V lost 2 bases, and 11 bases had no gene match. This CDR3 spans 18 amino acids. Per the germline V gene, CDR1 is LNHDA and CDR2 is SQIVND (reference sequence). CDR3 DNA sequence: TGTGCCAGTAGTATATCCCCCGGCAGGGGGTCCAACACCGGGGAGCTGTTTTTT. This translates into CASSISPGRGSNTGELFF.

The rearrangement links TRBV23-1 to TRBJ2-3; tentatively, D is TRBD2 (5 bases). TRBV23-1 is reported as an ORF; its role is uncertain. Between the trimmed V and J ends, which lost 8 bases and 0 bases, there was a span of 9 bases. The CDR3 consists of 13 residues. CDR3 residues: CASGRTSTDTQYF. The CDR3 DNA follows: TGCGCCAGCGGCCGGACTAGCACAGATACGCAGTATTTT.

The chain uses TRBV11-2 and TRBJ1-1; 9 bases match TRBD1. CDR1 is SGHAT and CDR2 is FQNNGV in the germline V gene. V trimming: 5 bases; J trimming: 1 base; junction bases outside the gene matches: 8. The CDR3 covers 16 residues. CDR3 residues: CASSELQGAGNTEAFF. The CDR3 DNA is TGTGCCAGCAGCGAATTACAGGGGGCTGGGAACACTGAAGCTTTCTTT.

V and J are TRBV25-1 and TRBJ1-2, with a weak D call TRBD1 (6 bases). The CDR3 extends over 11 amino acids. CDR1 and CDR2 from the germline V gene are MGHDK and SYGVNS. V was cut by 4 bases and J by 10 bases, with 10 bases left in between. The CDR3 is CASSAYRAYTF. Written as DNA, the CDR3 is TGTGCCAGCAGTGCATACAGGGCCTACACCTTC.

The chain employs TRBV10-3 and TRBJ2-2; a possible D gene is TRBD2 (5 bases). Trimming stripped 4 bases from V and 3 bases from J, with 12 bases between. CDR1 is ENHRY and CDR2 is SYGVKD in the germline V gene. The CDR3 covers 15 residues. CDR3 loop: CAISGRTADTGELFF. CDR3 bases: TGTGCCATCAGTGGGAGGACGGCGGACACCGGGGAGCTGTTTTTT.

The chain employs TRBV5-4 and TRBJ2-7; 9 bases agree with TRBD2. CDR1 is SGHNT, CDR2 YYREEE, per germline (reference sequence). The trim removed 0 bases at V and 5 bases at J, leaving 6 bases unmatched. This CDR3 region has 15 residues. The CDR3: CASSLVAGAHNEQYF. The CDR3 DNA follows: TGTGCCAGCAGCTTGGTAGCGGGAGCCCATAACGAGCAGTACTTC.

This chain joins TRBV30 and TRBJ1-6; the match to TRBD1 covers 7 bases. With 1 base clipped from V and 8 bases from J, the junction kept 8 bases outside the gene matches. CDR1 is GTSNPN, CDR2 SVGIG, per germline (reference sequence). This CDR3 is 15 amino acids long. The DNA for the CDR3 is TGTGCCTGGAGTGGCCCTGACAGGGCCTATTCACCCCTCCACTTT. Its protein product is CAWSGPDRAYSPLHF. The variable domain in full, completed from reference TRBV30 and TRBJ1-6, reads SQTIHQWPATLVQPVGSPLSLECTVEGTSNPNLYWYRQAAGRGLQLLFYSVGIGQISSEVPQNLSASRPQDRQFILSSKKLLLSDSGFYLCAWSGPDRAYSPLHFGNGTRLTVT.

The rearrangement uses TRBV19 and TRBJ2-7; 7 bases match TRBD2. Germline CDR1 and CDR2: LNHDA and SQIVND (reference sequence). CDR3 length: 13 amino acids. V dropped 10 bases and J dropped 7; count of bases not matched to a gene: 13. This chain's CDR3 is CATKGQAGREQYF. The CDR3 coding sequence is TGTGCCACTAAGGGGCAGGCCGGGAGGGAGCAGTACTTC.

The rearrangement links TRBV19 to TRBJ2-1; TRBD2 matches at 9 bases. Germline V gene data show CDR1 as LNHDA and CDR2 as SQIVND (reference sequence). The CDR3 has 15 amino acids. J gave up 4 bases and V 6 bases, and 7 bases lay outside the gene matches. The CDR3 sequence is CASRTSGRLYNEQFF. In nucleotides, the CDR3 is TGTGCCAGTAGGACAAGCGGGAGGCTTTACAATGAGCAGTTCTTC.

This clone was recorded many times. The rearrangement uses TRBV6-5 and TRBJ1-5; possibly TRBD1 for D (5 bases). V dropped 2 bases and J dropped 3 bases, with 11 bases sitting between them. The length of the CDR3 is 15 residues. Germline-derived CDR1 and CDR2 are MNHEY and SVGAGI. Here the CDR3 DNA reads TGTGCCAGCAGTTACAAACGGACAAACAATCAGCCCCAGCATTTT. It codes for CASSYKRTNNQPQHF.

This clone was recorded a few times. The chain joins TRBV7-9 to TRBJ2-7, with 10 bases fitting TRBD1. CDR1 SEHNR and CDR2 FQNEAQ come from the germline V gene (reference sequence). CDR3 length: 17 residues. After removal of 5 bases from V and 6 bases from J, the junction contained 16 bases not matched to a gene. CDR3: CASSHSTRQGARGEQYF. CDR3 nucleotides: TGTGCCAGCAGCCACAGTACAAGACAGGGGGCGCGAGGCGAGCAGTACTTC.

V gene TRBV7-9 combines with J gene TRBJ1-1, with TRBD1 as a possible D gene (5 bases). The germline CDR1 and CDR2 sequences are SEHNR and FQNEAQ (reference sequence). This CDR3 comprises 14 residues. V was trimmed by 2 bases and J by 8 bases, leaving 15 bases between them. CDR3 nucleotides: TGTGCCAGCAGCTTAAGGGGAACCTGGGCCGAAGCTTTCTTT. Encoded protein: CASSLRGTWAEAFF.

As for this clone: Germline and junction disagree at one end, which may indicate a read error. The chain has TRBV9 and TRBJ2-1; TRBD2 matches 9 bases. The CDR3 runs 13 residues. Per the germline V gene, CDR1 is SGDLS and CDR2 is YYNGEE. The CDR3, as DNA: TGTGCCAGCAGCGTAGATAGCGGGAGCCCCAAGATCTTC. Translation: CASSVDSGSPKIF.